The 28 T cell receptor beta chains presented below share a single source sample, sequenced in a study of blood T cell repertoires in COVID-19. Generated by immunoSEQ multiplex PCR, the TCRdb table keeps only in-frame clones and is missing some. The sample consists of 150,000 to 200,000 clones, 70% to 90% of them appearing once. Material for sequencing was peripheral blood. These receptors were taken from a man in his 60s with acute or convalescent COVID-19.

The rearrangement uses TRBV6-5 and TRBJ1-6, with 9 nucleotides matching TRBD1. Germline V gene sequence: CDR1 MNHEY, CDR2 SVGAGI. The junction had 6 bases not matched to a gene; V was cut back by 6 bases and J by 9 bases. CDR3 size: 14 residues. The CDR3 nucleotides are TGTGCCAGCAGGTCCGGGACAGGGATTTCACCCCTCCACTTT. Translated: CASRSGTGISPLHF.

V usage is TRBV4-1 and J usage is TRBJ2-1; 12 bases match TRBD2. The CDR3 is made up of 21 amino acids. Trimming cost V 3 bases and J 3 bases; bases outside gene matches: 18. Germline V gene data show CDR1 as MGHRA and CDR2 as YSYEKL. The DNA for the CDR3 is TGCGCCAGCAGCCAGTCTGGCGCACTAGCGGGAGGAACAGGGAACTACAATGAGCAGTTCTTC. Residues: CASSQSGALAGGTGNYNEQFF.

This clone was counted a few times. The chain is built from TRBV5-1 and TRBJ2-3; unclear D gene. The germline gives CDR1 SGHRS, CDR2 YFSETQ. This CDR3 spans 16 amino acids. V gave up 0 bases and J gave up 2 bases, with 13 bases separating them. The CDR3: CASSLGVRISTDTQYF. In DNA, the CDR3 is TGCGCCAGCAGCTTGGGAGTGCGGATTTCCACAGATACGCAGTATTTT. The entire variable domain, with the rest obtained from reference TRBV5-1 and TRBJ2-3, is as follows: KAGVTQTPRYLIKTRGQQVTLSCSPISGHRSVSWYQQTPGQGLQFLFEYFSETQRNKGNFPGRFSGRQFSNSRSEMNVSTLELGDSALYLCASSLGVRISTDTQYFGPGTRLTVL.

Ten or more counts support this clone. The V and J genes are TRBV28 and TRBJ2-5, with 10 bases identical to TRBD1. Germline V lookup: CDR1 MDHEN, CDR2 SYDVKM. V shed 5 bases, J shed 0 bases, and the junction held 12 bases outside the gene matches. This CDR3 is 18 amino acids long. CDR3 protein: CASSASSGTGVYQETQYF. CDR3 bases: TGTGCCAGCAGTGCCAGTTCCGGGACAGGGGTGTACCAAGAGACCCAGTACTTC.

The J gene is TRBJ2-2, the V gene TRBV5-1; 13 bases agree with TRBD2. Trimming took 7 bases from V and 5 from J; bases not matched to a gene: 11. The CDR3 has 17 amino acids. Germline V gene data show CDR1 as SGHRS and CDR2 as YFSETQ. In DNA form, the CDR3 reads TGCGCCAGCCCTCCGAAAACTAGCGGGAGGGGTACCGGGGAGCTGTTTTTT. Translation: CASPPKTSGRGTGELFF.

The CDR3 here is CASGSGYGELFF. For the CDR3, the DNA is TGTGCCAGCGGGAGTGGGTACGGGGAGCTGTTTTTT. The V call is TRBV12-3 or TRBV12-4, the J call TRBJ2-2; perhaps TRBD2 as D (5 bases). Trimming left V 8 bases short and J 7 bases short, with 11 bases between. This CDR3 contains 12 residues.

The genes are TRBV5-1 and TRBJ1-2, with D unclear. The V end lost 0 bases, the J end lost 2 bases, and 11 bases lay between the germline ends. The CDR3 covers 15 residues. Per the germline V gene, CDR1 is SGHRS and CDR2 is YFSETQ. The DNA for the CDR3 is TGCGCCAGCAGCTTGGGTCTAGGAGGGAACTATGGCTACACCTTC. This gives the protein CASSLGLGGNYGYTF.

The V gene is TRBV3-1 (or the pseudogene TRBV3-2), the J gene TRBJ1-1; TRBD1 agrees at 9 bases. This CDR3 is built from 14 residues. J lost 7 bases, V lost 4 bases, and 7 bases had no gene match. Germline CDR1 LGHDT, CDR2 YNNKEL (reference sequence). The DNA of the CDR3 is TGTGCCAGCAGCCTACAACAGGGGGCAGGTGAAGCTTTCTTT. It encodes CASSLQQGAGEAFF.

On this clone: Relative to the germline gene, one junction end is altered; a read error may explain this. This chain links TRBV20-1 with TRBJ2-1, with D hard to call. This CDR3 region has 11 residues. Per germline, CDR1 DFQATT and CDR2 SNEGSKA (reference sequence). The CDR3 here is CSAPSYSEQFF. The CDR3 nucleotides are TGCAGTGCTCCCTCCTACAGTGAGCAGTTCTTC.

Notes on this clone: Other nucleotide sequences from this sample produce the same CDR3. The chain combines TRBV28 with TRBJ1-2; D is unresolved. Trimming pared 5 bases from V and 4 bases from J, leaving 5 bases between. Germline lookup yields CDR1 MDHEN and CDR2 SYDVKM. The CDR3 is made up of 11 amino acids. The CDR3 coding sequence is TGTGCCAGCAGTACTGGCTATGGCTACACCTTC. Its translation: CASSTGYGYTF.

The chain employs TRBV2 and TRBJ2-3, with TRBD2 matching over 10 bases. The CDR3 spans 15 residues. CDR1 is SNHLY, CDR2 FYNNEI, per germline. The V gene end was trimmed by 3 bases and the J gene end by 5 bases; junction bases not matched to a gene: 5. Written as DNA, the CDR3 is TGTGCCAGCAGTGAGAGCGGGAGGGCCCTAGATACGCAGTATTTT. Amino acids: CASSESGRALDTQYF.

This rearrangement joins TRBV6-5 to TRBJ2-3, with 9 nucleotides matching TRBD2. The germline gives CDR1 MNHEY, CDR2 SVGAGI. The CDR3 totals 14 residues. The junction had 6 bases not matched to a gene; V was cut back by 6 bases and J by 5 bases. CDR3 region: CASSLAGVKDTQYF. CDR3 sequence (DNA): TGTGCCAGCAGCTTAGCGGGAGTGAAAGATACGCAGTATTTT.

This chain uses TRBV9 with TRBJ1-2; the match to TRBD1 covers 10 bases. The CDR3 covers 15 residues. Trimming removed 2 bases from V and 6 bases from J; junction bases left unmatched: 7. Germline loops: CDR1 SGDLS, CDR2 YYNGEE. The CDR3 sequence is CASSVDFGQGDGYTF. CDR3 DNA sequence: TGTGCCAGCAGCGTCGACTTCGGACAGGGGGATGGCTACACCTTC.

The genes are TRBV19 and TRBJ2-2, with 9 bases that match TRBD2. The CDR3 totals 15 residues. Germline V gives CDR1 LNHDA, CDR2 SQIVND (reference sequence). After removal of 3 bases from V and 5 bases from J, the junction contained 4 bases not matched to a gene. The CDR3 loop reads CASSIGLALTGELFF. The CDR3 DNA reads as TGTGCCAGTAGTATTGGACTAGCGCTTACCGGGGAGCTGTTTTTT.

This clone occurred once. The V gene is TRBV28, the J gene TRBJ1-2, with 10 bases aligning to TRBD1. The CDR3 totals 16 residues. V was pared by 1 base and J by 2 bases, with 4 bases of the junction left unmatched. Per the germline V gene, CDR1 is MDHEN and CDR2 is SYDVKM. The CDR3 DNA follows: TGTGCCAGCAGTTTATCCCCGACAGGGGGCAACTATGGCTACACCTTC. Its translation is CASSLSPTGGNYGYTF.

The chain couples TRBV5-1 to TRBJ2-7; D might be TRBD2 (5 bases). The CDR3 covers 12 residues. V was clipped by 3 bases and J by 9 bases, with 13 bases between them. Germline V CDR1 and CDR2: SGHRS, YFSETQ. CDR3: CASSYEGSRQYF. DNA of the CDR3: TGCGCCAGCAGCTATGAGGGCAGTAGGCAGTACTTC.

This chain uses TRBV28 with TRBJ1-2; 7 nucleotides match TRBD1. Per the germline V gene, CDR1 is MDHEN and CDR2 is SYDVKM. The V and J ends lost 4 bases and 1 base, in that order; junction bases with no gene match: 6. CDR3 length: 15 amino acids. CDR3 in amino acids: CASSSRHRGNYGYTF. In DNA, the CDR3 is TGTGCCAGCAGTTCGCGTCACAGGGGTAACTATGGCTACACCTTC.

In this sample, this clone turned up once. The DNA of the CDR3 is TGCGCCAGCAGCTTGGGGCCTATAGCGATAGATACGCAGTATTTT. It specifies CASSLGPIAIDTQYF. This sequence joins TRBV5-1 and TRBJ2-3; tentatively, D is TRBD2 (5 bases). V was pared by 0 bases and J by 5 bases, with 13 bases between. This CDR3 is built from 15 residues. Germline V gives CDR1 SGHRS, CDR2 YFSETQ.

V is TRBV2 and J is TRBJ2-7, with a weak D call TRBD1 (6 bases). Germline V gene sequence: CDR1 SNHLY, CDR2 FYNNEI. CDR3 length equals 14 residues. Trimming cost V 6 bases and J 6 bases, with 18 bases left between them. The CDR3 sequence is CASSAESGGGEQYF. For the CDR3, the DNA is TGTGCCAGCAGCGCAGAGAGTGGGGGCGGCGAGCAGTACTTC.

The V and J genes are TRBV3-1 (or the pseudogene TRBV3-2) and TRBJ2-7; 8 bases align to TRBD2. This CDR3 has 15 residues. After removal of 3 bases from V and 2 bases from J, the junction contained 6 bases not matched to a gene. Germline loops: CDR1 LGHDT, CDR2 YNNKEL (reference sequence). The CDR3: CASSHGAGGAYEQYF. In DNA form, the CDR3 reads TGTGCCAGCAGCCATGGCGCGGGGGGCGCCTACGAGCAGTACTTC.

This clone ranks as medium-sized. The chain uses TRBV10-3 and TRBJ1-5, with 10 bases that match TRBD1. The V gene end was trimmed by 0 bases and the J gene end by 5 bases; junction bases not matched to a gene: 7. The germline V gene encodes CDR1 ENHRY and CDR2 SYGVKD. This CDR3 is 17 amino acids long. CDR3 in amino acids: CAISESVPGQGYQPQHF. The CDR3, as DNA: TGTGCCATCAGTGAGTCGGTACCGGGACAGGGGTATCAGCCCCAGCATTTT.

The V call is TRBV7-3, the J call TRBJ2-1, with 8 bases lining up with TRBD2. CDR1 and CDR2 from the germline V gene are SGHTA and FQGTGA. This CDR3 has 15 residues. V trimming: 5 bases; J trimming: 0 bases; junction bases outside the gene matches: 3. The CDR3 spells CASSTSGSSYNEQFF. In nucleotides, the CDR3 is TGTGCCAGCAGCACCAGCGGGAGCTCCTACAATGAGCAGTTCTTC.

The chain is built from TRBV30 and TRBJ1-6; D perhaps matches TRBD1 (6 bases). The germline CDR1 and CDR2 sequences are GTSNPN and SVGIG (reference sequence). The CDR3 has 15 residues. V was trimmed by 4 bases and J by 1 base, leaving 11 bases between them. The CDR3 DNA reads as TGTGCCTGGATCTTGGACAGTTCCTATAATTCACCCCTCCACTTT. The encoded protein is CAWILDSSYNSPLHF.

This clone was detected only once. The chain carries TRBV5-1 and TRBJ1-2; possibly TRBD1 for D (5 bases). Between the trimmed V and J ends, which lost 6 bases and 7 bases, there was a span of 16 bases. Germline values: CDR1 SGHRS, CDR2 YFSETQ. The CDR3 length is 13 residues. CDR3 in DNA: TGCGCCAGCAACCTGGAGGGGCTTGGTGGCTACACCTTC. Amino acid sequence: CASNLEGLGGYTF.

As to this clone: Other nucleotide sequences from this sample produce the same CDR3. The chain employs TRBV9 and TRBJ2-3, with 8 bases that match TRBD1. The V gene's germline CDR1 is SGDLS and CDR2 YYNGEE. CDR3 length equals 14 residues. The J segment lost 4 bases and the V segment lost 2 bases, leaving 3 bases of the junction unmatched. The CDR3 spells CASSVDRGADTQYF. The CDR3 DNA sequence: TGTGCCAGCAGCGTTGACAGGGGAGCAGATACGCAGTATTTT.

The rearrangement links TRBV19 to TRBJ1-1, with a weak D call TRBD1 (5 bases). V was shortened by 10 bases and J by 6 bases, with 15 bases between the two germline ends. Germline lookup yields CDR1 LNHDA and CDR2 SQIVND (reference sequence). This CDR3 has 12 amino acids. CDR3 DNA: TGTGCCACGGTCCGGGGGAGGGCTGAAGCTTTCTTT. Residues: CATVRGRAEAFF. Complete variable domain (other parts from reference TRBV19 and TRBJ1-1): DGGITQSPKYLFRKEGQNVTLSCEQNLNHDAMYWYRQDPGQGLRLIYYSQIVNDFQKGDIAEGYSVSREKKESFPLTVTSAQKNPTAFYLCATVRGRAEAFFGQGTRLTVV.

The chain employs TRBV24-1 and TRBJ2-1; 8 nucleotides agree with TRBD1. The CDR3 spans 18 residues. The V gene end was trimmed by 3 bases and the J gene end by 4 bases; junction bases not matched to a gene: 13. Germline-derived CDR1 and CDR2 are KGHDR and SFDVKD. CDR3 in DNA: TGTGCCACCAGTGATCCTGCAGTCCCGGGACAGGTATACAATGAGCAGTTCTTC. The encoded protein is CATSDPAVPGQVYNEQFF.

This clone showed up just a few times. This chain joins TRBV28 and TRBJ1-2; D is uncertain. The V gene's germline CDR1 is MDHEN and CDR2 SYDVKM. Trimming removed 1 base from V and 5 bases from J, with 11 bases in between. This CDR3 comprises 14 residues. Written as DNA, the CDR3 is TGTGCCAGCAGTTTATCCCCGGGAGTATATGGCTACACCTTC. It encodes CASSLSPGVYGYTF.